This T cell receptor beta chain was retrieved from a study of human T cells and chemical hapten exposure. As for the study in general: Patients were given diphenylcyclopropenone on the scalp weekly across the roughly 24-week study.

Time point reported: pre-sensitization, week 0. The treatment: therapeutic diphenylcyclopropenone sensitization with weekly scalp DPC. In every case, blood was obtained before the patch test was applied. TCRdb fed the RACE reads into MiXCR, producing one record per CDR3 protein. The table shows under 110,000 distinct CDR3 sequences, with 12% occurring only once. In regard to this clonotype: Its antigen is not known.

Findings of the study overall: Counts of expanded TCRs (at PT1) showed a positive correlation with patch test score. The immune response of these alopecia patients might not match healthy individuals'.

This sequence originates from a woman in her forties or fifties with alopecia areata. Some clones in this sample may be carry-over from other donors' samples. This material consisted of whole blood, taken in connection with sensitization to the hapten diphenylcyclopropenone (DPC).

The CDR3 protein is CASSPSPGDAYEQYF. The CDR3 region has the DNA TGTGCCAGCAGCCCAAGCCCGGGGGACGCCTACGAGCAGTACTTC. The V gene is TRBV11-2, the J gene TRBJ2-7; the D gene is possibly TRBD2 (6 bases). This CDR3 has 15 residues. The germline V gene encodes CDR1 SGHAT and CDR2 FQNNGV. V shed 5 bases and J shed 2 bases, with 16 bases lying between them.